This is a list of T cell receptor beta chains from one sample in a study of OX40 agonist ivuxolimab in advanced cancers. This table comes from immunoSEQ multiplex PCR, and its TCRdb copy is limited to in-frame clones, with some not included. The sample shows roughly 100,000 clones, around 85% of them seen only once. The sequencing here drew on CD4+ or CD8+ T cells sorted from blood, taken in a trial of the OX40 agonist ivuxolimab. Source of these receptors: an adult with an advanced solid tumor such as melanoma, head and neck, liver or kidney cancer. Each CDR3 is given without its conserved first and last residue. D genes are given only for firm matches.

j_call | v_call | d_call | cdr3_aa
TRBJ1-5 | TRBV23-1 | NA | ASSQTRGGSNQPQH
NA | TRBV5-1 | TRBD1 | ASSSGTGAYEQY
TRBJ2-1 | TRBV27 | TRBD2 | ASSSLTSGRGDEQF
TRBJ1-5 | TRBV13 | TRBD1 | ASSLGQGANQPQH
TRBJ2-7 | TRBV11-2 | TRBD1 | ASSLTGTGFYEQY
TRBJ1-6 | TRBV11-2 | NA | ASSLERGGSSPLH
TRBJ2-3 | TRBV10-3 | NA | AISEPASTDTQY
TRBJ2-2 | TRBV12-5 | TRBD1 | ASENPTGVAGELF
TRBJ2-1 | TRBV19 | NA | ASSMRGFHEQF
TRBJ2-1 | TRBV7-9 | NA | ASSKTVSSYNEQF
TRBJ1-6 | TRBV30 | NA | AWKRPGGLGSPLH
TRBJ2-1 | TRBV19 | NA | ASSIDQRSGFYNEQF
TRBJ2-1 | TRBV2 | TRBD2 | ASSEGLASNNEQF
TRBJ2-1 | TRBV11-2 | TRBD2 | ASRNLAGGYNEQF
TRBJ2-1 | TRBV30 | TRBD2 | AWSTSSGRVNEQF
TRBJ1-5 | TRBV12-5 | TRBD1 | ASGLTRQGVYRGGQPQH
TRBJ2-3 | TRBV7-9 | TRBD2 | ASSPMGGRVTDTQY
TRBJ2-3 | TRBV9 | NA | ASSPFLGAEGTDTQY
TRBJ2-1 | TRBV27 | TRBD2 | ASSKLAVDNEQF
TRBJ2-1 | TRBV6-1 | TRBD1 | ALGQAAF
TRBJ2-3 | TRBV9 | NA | ASNKVGDGADTQY
TRBJ2-2 | TRBV9 | TRBD2 | ASSVGREGQFTGELF
TRBJ1-5 | TRBV7-2 | TRBD1 | ASSHGTESNQPQH
TRBJ2-3 | TRBV7-9 | TRBD2 | ASSSGTSGTR
TRBJ2-1 | TRBV27 | TRBD2 | ASSPGDSGGEVQF
TRBJ2-2 | TRBV15 | NA | ATSRSSSRSSGELF
TRBJ2-2 | TRBV7-9 | NA | ASSWDFNTGELF
NA | TRBV19 | NA | ASSIDYLYEQY
TRBJ2-7 | TRBV28 | TRBD1 | ASSPPGQGKYEQY
TRBJ2-2 | TRBV7-2 | NA | ASSLYRSPFKGTGELF
TRBJ1-6 | TRBV18 | TRBD1 | ASSDRADSPLH